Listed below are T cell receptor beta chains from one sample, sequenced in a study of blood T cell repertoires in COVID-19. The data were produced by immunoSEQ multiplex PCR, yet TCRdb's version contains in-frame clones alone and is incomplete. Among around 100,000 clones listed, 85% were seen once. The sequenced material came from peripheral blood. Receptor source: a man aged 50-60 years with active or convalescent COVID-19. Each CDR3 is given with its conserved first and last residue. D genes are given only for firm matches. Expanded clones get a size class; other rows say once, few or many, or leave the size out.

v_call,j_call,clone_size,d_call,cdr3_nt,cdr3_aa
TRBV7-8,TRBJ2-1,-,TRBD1,TGTGCCAGCAGCTTAAAACAGGGGAGTTACAATGAGCAGTTCTTC,CASSLKQGSYNEQFF
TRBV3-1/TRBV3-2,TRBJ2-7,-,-,TGTGCCAGCAGCCATCTGGGCAGGGACAACGAGCAGTACTTC,CASSHLGRDNEQYF
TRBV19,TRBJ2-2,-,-,TGTGCCAGCAAACAGGGCGAACCTTTCACCGGGGAGCTGTTTTTT,CASKQGEPFTGELFF
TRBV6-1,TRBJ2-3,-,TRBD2,TGTGCCAGCAGTGTTAGCGGGAGGGCTAGCACAGATACGCAGTATTTT,CASSVSGRASTDTQYF
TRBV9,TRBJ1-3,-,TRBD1,TGTGCCAGCAGCGTAGTGGACAGGGGTCACACCATATATTTT,CASSVVDRGHTIYF
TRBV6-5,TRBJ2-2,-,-,TGTGCCAGCAGTTACTCGATTCTAGCGCGCACCGGGGAGCTGTTTTTT,CASSYSILARTGELFF
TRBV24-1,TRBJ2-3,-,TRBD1,TGTGCCGCCGGGACAGGGGCCACAGATACGCAGTATTTT,CAAGTGATDTQYF
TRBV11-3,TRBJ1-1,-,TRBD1,TGTGCCAGCAAATCGACAGGGAGGTGGGTCACTGAAGCTTTCTTT,CASKSTGRWVTEAFF
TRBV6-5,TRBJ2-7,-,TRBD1,TGTGCCAGCAGGAAACAGGGGAACTCCTACGAGCAGTACTTC,CASRKQGNSYEQYF
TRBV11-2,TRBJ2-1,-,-,TGTGCCAGCAGCTTAGAGGTCCTACGGAATGAGCAGTTCTTC,CASSLEVLRNEQFF
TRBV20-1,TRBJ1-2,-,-,TGCAGTGCCCACTATAACTATGGCTACACCTTC,CSAHYNYGYTF
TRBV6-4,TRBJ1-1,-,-,TGTGCCAGCAGTGGTCCCATACAGGGACAAAACACTGAAGCTTTCTTT,CASSGPIQGQNTEAFF
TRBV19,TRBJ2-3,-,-,TGTGCCACCTCCCTGGAGCGCACAGATACGCAGTATTTT,CATSLERTDTQYF
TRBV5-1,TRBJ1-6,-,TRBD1,TGCGCCAGCAGCTGGGGACAGGGGGAGAGGGCACCCCTCCACTTT,CASSWGQGERAPLHF
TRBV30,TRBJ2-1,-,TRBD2,TGTGCCTGGAGTGTACCGCGGGAGGGCCGAAATGAGCAGTTCTTC,CAWSVPREGRNEQFF
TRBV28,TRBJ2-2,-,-,TGTGCCAGCAGCTCGCAGATCAACGGGGAGCTGTTTTTT,CASSSQINGELFF
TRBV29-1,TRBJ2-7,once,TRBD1,TGCAGCGTCACCGGGACAGGGGGCCACGAGCAGTACTTC,CSVTGTGGHEQYF
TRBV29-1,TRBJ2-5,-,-,TGCAGCGTCCCGGGCTTGGGACTCCAAGGGACCCAGTACTTC,CSVPGLGLQGTQYF
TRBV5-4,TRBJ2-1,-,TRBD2,TGTGCCAGCAGCCCGACTAGCGGGAGGGGAAATGAGCAGTTCTTC,CASSPTSGRGNEQFF
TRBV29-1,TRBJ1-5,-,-,TGCAGCGTTGAGGGGGTAGGGGGTCAGCCCCAGCATTTT,CSVEGVGGQPQHF
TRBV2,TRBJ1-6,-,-,TGTGCCAGCAGGGCGGAGGGTTCACCCCTCCACTTT,CASRAEGSPLHF
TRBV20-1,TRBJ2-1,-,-,TGCAGTGCTAGTCGACAGGGAGGTTACAATGAGCAGTTCTTC,CSASRQGGYNEQFF
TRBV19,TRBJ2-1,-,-,TGTGCCAGTAGTAGTACAGGCCGAGACCCCAATGAGCAGTTCTTC,CASSSTGRDPNEQFF
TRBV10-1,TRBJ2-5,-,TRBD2,TGCGCCAGCAGCCCTGGGACTAGCCTCCAGACCCAGTACTTC,CASSPGTSLQTQYF
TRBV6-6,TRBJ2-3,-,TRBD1,TGTGCCAGCAGTCCCCGACAGGGACCGGACGTGAAAGATACGCAGTATTTT,CASSPRQGPDVKDTQYF
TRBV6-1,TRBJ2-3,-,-,TGTGCCAGCAGTGACCCGGGGAACACAGATACGCAGTATTTT,CASSDPGNTDTQYF
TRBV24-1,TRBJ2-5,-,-,TGTGCCACCAGTGACACCCTAGCGACCCAAGAGACCCAGTACTTC,CATSDTLATQETQYF
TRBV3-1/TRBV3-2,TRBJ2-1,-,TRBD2,TGTGCCAGCAGCCAAAGTTTAGTGGGAGGGAGTACTTATGAGCAGTTCTTC,CASSQSLVGGSTYEQFF
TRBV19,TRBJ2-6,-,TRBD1,TGTGCCAGTAGTATGCGGACAGGATACAACGTCCTGACTTTC,CASSMRTGYNVLTF
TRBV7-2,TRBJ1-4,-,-,TGTGCCAGCAGAAAAGGCGGGACTGGTAATGAAAAACTGTTTTTT,CASRKGGTGNEKLFF
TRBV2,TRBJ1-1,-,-,TGTGCCAGCAGTGAGAGAACGTTGAACACTGAAGCTTTCTTT,CASSERTLNTEAFF
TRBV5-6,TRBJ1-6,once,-,TGTGCCAGCAGCTTGAGGGGGAGTAATTCACCCCTCCACTTT,CASSLRGSNSPLHF
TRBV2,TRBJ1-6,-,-,TGTGCCAGCGCCGACAGCCTTAATTCACCCCTCCACTTT,CASADSLNSPLHF
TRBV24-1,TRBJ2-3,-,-,TGTGCCACCAGTGATGCCACAGGTTCTAGCACAGATACGCAGTATTTT,CATSDATGSSTDTQYF
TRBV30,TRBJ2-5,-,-,TGTGCCTGGAGTGGGAGGGGGCGTCGAAGGACCCAGTACTTC,CAWSGRGRRRTQYF
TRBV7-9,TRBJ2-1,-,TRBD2,TGTGCCAGCAGCCCAGGACTAGCGGGAGAGGCGGATGAGCAGTTCTTC,CASSPGLAGEADEQFF
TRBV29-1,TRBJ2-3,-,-,TGCAGCGCTAGGGGGGGGCGCACAGATACGCAGTATTTT,CSARGGRTDTQYF
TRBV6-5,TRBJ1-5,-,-,TGTGCCAGCACACAGGGTTTTGATCAGCCCCAGCATTTT,CASTQGFDQPQHF
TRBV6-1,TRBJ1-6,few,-,TGTGCCAGCAGTGAAGTGGGACTCGGGGGTTCACCCCTCCACTTT,CASSEVGLGGSPLHF
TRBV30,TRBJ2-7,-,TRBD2,TGTGCCTGGGGGACTAGCGGGAACTACGAGCAGTACTTC,CAWGTSGNYEQYF
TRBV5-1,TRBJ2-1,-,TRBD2,TGCGCCAGCGGAGACCTCCAGCGGGAGTCCTACAATGAGCAGTTCTTC,CASGDLQRESYNEQFF